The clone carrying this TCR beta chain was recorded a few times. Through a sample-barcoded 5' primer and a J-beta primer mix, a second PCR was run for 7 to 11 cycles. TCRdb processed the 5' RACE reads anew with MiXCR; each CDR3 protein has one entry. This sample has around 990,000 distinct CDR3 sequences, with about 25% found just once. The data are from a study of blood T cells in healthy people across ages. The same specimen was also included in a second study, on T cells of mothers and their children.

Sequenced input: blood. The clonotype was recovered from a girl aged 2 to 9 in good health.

For the CDR3, the DNA is TGCAGCGCCGGAGGGGAGTTCTATGGCTACACCTTC. Residues: CSAGGEFYGYTF. The chain employs TRBV29-1 and TRBJ1-2; TRBD1 is a possible D gene (5 bases). The CDR3 sequence is 12 residues long. With 7 bases removed from V and 4 bases from J, the gap between germline ends came to 13 bases. Germline V CDR1 and CDR2: SQVTM, ANQGSEA.